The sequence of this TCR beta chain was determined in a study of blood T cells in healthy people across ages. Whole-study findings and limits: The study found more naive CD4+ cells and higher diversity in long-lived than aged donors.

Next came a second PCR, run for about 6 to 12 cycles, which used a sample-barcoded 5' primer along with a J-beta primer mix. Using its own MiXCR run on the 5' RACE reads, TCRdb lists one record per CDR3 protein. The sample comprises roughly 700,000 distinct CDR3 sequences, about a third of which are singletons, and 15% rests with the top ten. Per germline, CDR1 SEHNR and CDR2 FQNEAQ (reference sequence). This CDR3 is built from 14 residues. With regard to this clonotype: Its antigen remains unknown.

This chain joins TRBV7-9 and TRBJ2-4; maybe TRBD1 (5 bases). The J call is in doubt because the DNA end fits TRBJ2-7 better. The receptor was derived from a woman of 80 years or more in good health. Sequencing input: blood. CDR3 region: CASSLRRVGGEQYF. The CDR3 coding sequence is TGTGCCAGCAGCTTGCGCAGGGTTGGTGGCGAGCAGTACTTC.